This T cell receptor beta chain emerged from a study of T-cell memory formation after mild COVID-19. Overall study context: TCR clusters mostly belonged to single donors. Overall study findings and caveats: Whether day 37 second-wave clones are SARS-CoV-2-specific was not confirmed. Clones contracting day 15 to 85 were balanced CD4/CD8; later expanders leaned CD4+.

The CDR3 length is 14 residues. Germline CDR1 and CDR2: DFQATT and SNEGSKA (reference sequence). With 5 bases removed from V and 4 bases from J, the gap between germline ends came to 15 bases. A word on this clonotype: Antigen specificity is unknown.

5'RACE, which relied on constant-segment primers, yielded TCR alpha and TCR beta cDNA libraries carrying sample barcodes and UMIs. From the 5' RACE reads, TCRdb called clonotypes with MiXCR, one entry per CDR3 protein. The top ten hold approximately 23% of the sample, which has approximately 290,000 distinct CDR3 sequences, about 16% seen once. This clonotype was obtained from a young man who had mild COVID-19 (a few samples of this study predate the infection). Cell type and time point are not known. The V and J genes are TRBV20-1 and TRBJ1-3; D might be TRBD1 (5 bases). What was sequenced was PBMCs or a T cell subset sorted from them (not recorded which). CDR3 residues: CSAPLRGEGNTIYF. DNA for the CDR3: TGCAGTGCTCCTCTACGGGGGGAAGGAAACACCATATATTTT.